These 9 T cell receptor beta chains were sequenced from one sample in a study of radiotherapy plus CTLA-4 blockade in lung cancer. Assay: immunoSEQ multiplex PCR; the TCRdb copy retains only in-frame clones and omits some. In the table there are over 30,000 clones, approximately 77% of which are singletons. This specimen consisted of peripheral blood, obtained from a patient treated with radiotherapy plus ipilimumab. These TCRs come from a human donor with non-small cell lung cancer whose response to radiotherapy plus ipilimumab could not be evaluated.

The CDR3 DNA reads TGTGCCAGCAGCCTCGCTTTGGGGGCCACAGATACGCAGTATTTT. Translated: CASSLALGATDTQYF. This chain links TRBV7-2 with TRBJ2-3, with D maybe TRBD1 (6 bases). This CDR3 region has 15 residues. The germline V gene encodes CDR1 SGHTA and CDR2 FQGNSA. The V and J ends lost 5 bases and 2 bases respectively, with 14 bases between them.

V is TRBV14 and J is TRBJ2-4, with TRBD2 matching 10 bases. In germline, CDR1 is SGHDN, CDR2 FVKESK. V shed 8 bases and J 0 bases; nucleotides not matched to a gene: 4. This CDR3 comprises 15 residues. The CDR3 DNA reads as TGTGCCAGCCATGGGACTAGCGTAGCCAAAAACATTCAGTACTTC. Protein product: CASHGTSVAKNIQYF. The full variable domain, completed using reference TRBV14 and TRBJ2-4, is EAGVTQFPSHSVIEKGQTVTLRCDPISGHDNLYWYRRVMGKEIKFLLHFVKESKQDESGMPNNRFLAERTGGTYSTLKVQPAELEDSGVYFCASHGTSVAKNIQYFGAGTRLSVL.

The CDR3 sequence is CASSLPWSGKSGEQFF. CDR3 nucleotides: TGCGCCAGCAGCTTGCCCTGGAGCGGGAAGTCCGGTGAGCAGTTCTTC. This chain connects TRBV5-1 to TRBJ2-1; TRBD2 agrees at 7 bases. Germline V CDR1 and CDR2: SGHRS, YFSETQ. The CDR3 contains 16 residues. V trimming: 1 base; J trimming: 9 bases; junction bases outside the gene matches: 13.

The gene calls are TRBV4-2 and TRBJ2-2; maybe TRBD2 (6 bases). CDR1 and CDR2 from the germline V gene are LGHNA and YNFKEQ. This CDR3 has 16 amino acids. V gave up 0 bases and J gave up 5 bases, with 13 bases separating them. CDR3 in DNA: TGTGCCAGCAGCCAAGAGGGGCTAGCGCTTACCGGGGAGCTGTTTTTT. Translation gives CASSQEGLALTGELFF.

In this sample, this clone turned up once. The genes are TRBV18 and TRBJ2-7; 8 bases map to TRBD2. Germline lookup yields CDR1 KGHSH and CDR2 LQKENI. There are 15 residues in the CDR3. With V trimmed by 4 bases and J by 4 bases, 9 bases remained unmatched. CDR3 sequence: CASSRGSGDNYEQYF. The CDR3 bases are TGTGCCAGCTCACGTGGTAGCGGGGACAATTACGAGCAGTACTTC.

The rearrangement joins TRBV7-2 to TRBJ2-5; D is unclear. V was clipped by 1 base and J by 4 bases, with 4 bases between them. This CDR3 comprises 12 residues. CDR1 is SGHTA, CDR2 FQGNSA, per germline. The CDR3 reads CASSLVRETQYF. CDR3 bases: TGTGCCAGCAGCTTAGTGCGAGAGACCCAGTACTTC.

The CDR3 coding sequence is TGTGCCACCAGCAGCGGTCGGTCGGCGGGCAATCAGCCCCAGCATTTT. Protein: CATSSGRSAGNQPQHF. The chain combines TRBV15 with TRBJ1-5; no reliable D call. Germline CDR1 LNHNV, CDR2 YYDKDF (reference sequence). CDR3 size: 16 residues. Trimming left V 3 bases short and J 2 bases short, with 14 bases between.

This clone occurred a few times. This chain links TRBV7-2 with TRBJ2-7; D is uncertain. This CDR3 has 13 residues. Germline V gene lookup returns CDR1 SGHTA and CDR2 FQGNSA. V shed 4 bases and J shed 0 bases, with 7 bases lying between them. Written as DNA, the CDR3 is TGTGCCAGCAGCTCGCGGCTCTCCTACGAGCAGTACTTC. It is translated as CASSSRLSYEQYF.

J is TRBJ2-7 and V is TRBV5-1, with D tentatively TRBD2 (5 bases). V lost 4 bases and J 3 bases, leaving 20 bases between the germline ends. Germline loops: CDR1 SGHRS, CDR2 YFSETQ. CDR3 length: 16 amino acids. CDR3 amino acids: CASSVKLEGGYYEQYF. The CDR3 DNA sequence: TGCGCCAGCAGCGTAAAACTAGAGGGTGGTTACTACGAGCAGTACTTC.